The present T cell receptor (beta chain) was sequenced within a study of OX40 agonist ivuxolimab in advanced cancers. Study overall: An anti-OX40 (CD134) antibody with agonistic activity, ivuxolimab, was administered to patients.

Comments on this clone: As yet, its antigen is unknown.

The study's findings and limits: Part of the nonresponder group also had normalized T-cell clonal expansion that was low.

Some clones are missing from TCRdb's copy, which holds only in-frame ones; the method was immunoSEQ multiplex PCR. This table holds over 75,000 clones, 91% found once. Germline V CDR1 and CDR2: SNHLY, FYNNEI. CDR3 size: 15 residues. The ends lost 5 bases at V and 6 bases at J; junction bases unmatched: 11. The chain recombines TRBV2 with TRBJ2-7, with 9 bases that match TRBD1. The TCR sequence derives from an adult with an advanced solid tumor such as melanoma, head and neck, liver or kidney cancer. The sequenced sample was CD4+ or CD8+ T cells sorted from blood, obtained in a trial of the OX40 agonist ivuxolimab. The CDR3 region has the DNA TGTGCCAGCAGTATCAATCAGGACAGGGGAAGCGAGCAGTACTTC. As protein: CASSINQDRGSEQYF.